Listed here is a single T cell receptor (beta chain). Its cognate antigen is unknown. This entry is derived from a study of CD8+ T cells in alopecia areata. Notes on the study in general: There were also resident alphabeta T cells of normal skin sequenced in scalp samples. Especially in alopecia totalis/universalis, lesional scalp showed greater clonality than normal scalp did.

Treatment meaning: oral pan-JAK inhibitor, 5-10 mg twice daily. Both peripheral blood and punch biopsies of lesional scalp skin were obtained from patients who had alopecia areata. RNA extraction was followed by reverse transcription into cDNA, which acted as the sequencing template. TCRdb's copy holds only in-frame clones and misses some; the assay was immunoSEQ multiplex PCR. Among about 210,000 clones listed, more than 30% were seen once. The sequence was obtained from a human donor with alopecia areata. Sequencing used CD4+ T cells sorted from blood, obtained between weeks 30 and 35, from a patient treated with tofacitinib.

Written as DNA, the CDR3 is TGTGCCAGCGGGGGAGACCAGCCGGCCTACAATGAGCAGTTCTTC. Residues: CASGGDQPAYNEQFF. The V call is TRBV25-1, the J call TRBJ2-1, with D perhaps matching TRBD1 or TRBD2 (5 bases each). Germline loops: CDR1 MGHDK, CDR2 SYGVNS. This CDR3 spans 15 amino acids. Deletions cut 8 bases from V and 2 bases from J, with 16 bases between. Drawing the rest from reference TRBV25-1 and TRBJ2-1, the complete variable domain is EADIYQTPRYLVIGTGKKITLECSQTMGHDKMYWYQQDPGMELHLIHYSYGVNSTEKGDLSSESTVSRIRTEHFPLTLESARPSHTSQYLCASGGDQPAYNEQFFGPGTRLTVL.